This T cell receptor (beta chain) derives from a study of read filtering for tumor transcriptome and immune sequencing. The CDR3 has 15 residues. Per germline, CDR1 MGHRA and CDR2 YSYEKL. With regard to this clonotype: It may be a read error: a sequence one base away is much more abundant.

The library was built from about 400 ng RNA with molecular barcoded adaptors for alpha/delta and beta/gamma chains. Each CDR3 protein gets one entry after TCRdb re-called the reads with MiXCR. The sample includes around 130,000 distinct CDR3 sequences, about 13% of them seen just once. The receptor comes from a donor aged 40 or over with multiple myeloma. V and J are TRBV4-1 and TRBJ2-5; TRBD2 aligns across 7 bases. Sequenced material: a population of CD138-negative cells sorted from bone marrow. The CDR3: CASSPNGLEGESQYF. DNA for the CDR3: TGCGCCAGCAGTCCTAATGGACTAGAAGGAGAGTCCCAGTACTTC.